This entry lists 3 T cell receptor beta chains sequenced from one sample in a study of PD-L1 blockade in urothelial cancer. The repertoire was sequenced with immunoSEQ multiplex PCR; TCRdb's copy has only in-frame clones and lacks some. The sample consists of approximately 79,000 clones, roughly 87% of them appearing once. The input for sequencing was PBMCs, taken around atezolizumab (anti-PD-L1) treatment. The origin of the receptors is a woman aged 70-85 years with urothelial cancer.

The chain has TRBV30 and TRBJ1-5, with 10 bases matching TRBD1. Germline values: CDR1 GTSNPN, CDR2 SVGIG (reference sequence). The CDR3 spans 14 residues. Trimming at V came to 5 bases and at J to 4 bases, leaving 5 bases not matched to a gene. DNA for the CDR3: TGTGCCTGGGAACCGGGACAGGGGAATCAGCCCCAGCATTTT. Amino acid sequence: CAWEPGQGNQPQHF.

The CDR3 is CASSGTGDGSPLHF. The CDR3 region has the DNA TGTGCCAGCAGTGGGACAGGGGACGGTTCACCCCTCCACTTT. The chain employs TRBV2 and TRBJ1-6; 9 bases map to TRBD1. Losses at the gene ends were 4 bases for V and 9 bases for J; bases not matched to a gene: 4. CDR1 is SNHLY and CDR2 is FYNNEI in the germline V gene. The length of the CDR3 is 14 residues.

This clone was observed once. The gene calls are TRBV19 and TRBJ1-1; 7 bases are a match to TRBD1. V gave up 5 bases and J gave up 0 bases; unmatched junction bases: 3. There are 14 residues in the CDR3. From germline, CDR1 is LNHDA and CDR2 SQIVND (reference sequence). The CDR3 spells CASSVDRLNTEAFF. Here the CDR3 DNA reads TGTGCCAGTAGTGTGGACAGGCTGAACACTGAAGCTTTCTTT.